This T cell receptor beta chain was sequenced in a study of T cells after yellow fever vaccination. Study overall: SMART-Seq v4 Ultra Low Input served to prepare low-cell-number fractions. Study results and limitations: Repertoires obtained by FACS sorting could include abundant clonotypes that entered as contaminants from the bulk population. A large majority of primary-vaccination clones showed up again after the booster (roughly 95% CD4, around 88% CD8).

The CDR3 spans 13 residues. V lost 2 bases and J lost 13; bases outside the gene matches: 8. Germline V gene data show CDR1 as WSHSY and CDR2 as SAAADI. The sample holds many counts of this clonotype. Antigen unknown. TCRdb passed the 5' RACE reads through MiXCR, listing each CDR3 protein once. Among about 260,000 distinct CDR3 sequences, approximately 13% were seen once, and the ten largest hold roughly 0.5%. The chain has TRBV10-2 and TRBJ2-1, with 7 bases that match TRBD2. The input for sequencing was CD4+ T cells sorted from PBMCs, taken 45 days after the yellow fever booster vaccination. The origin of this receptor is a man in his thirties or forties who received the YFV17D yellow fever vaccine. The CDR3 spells CASSEQSGGSQFF. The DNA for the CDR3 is TGCGCCAGCAGTGAGCAGTCGGGCGGGAGTCAGTTCTTC.